Many counts were recorded for the clone carrying this TCR beta chain. Antigen: not known. These data come from a study of T cell repertoires in cytomegalovirus infection. Study as a whole: Both CMV infection and a matching HLA type were indicated by public TCR beta signatures. Broader study findings: The study found HLA-C-restricted CMV-specific TCR beta clonotypes dominating the ex vivo response. CMV carriers with the relevant HLA were identified by cumulative public TCR beta family frequency.

TCRdb independently ran MiXCR on the reads; one entry per CDR3 protein. The sample records about 200,000 distinct CDR3 sequences, roughly 9.8% being singletons. The clonotype originates from a human donor in good health (CMV status not recorded). Some clones in this sample may be carry-over from other donors' samples. Sequences were obtained from PBMCs.

The CDR3 loop is CSARDPRVAGVGNEQFF. CDR3 bases: TGCAGTGCTAGAGACCCCCGGGTAGCGGGAGTAGGGAATGAGCAGTTCTTC. The V gene is TRBV20-1, the J gene TRBJ2-1; 9 positions match TRBD2. Germline CDR1 and CDR2: DFQATT and SNEGSKA (reference sequence). The J segment lost 7 bases and the V segment lost 0 bases, leaving 13 bases of the junction unmatched. This CDR3 comprises 17 residues.